The 15 T cell receptor beta chains presented below share a single source sample, sequenced in a study of regulatory T cells in long-lasting Graves disease. Documented time point: newly diagnosed GD, antithyroid drugs for less than 3 months. With RNA extracted from PBMCs as input, the TCR library was made. Arm-PCR of CDR3 regions and iRepertoire HTBI primers were the basis on which TCR beta libraries were built. MiXCR was run by TCRdb on the multiplex PCR reads, yielding one entry per CDR3 protein. The table shows approximately 400,000 distinct CDR3 sequences, with under 15% occurring only once. The data were also submitted as part of a second study, on T cells in Graves' hyperthyroidism and ophthalmopathy.

This specimen consisted of peripheral blood mononuclear cells (PBMCs), obtained at new diagnosis, from a patient treated with antithyroid drugs. The receptors were sampled from a woman between 25 and 40 years old with Graves disease.

This clonotype was recorded many times. The chain's CDR3 is CASSLASVNTEAFF. DNA of the CDR3: TGCGCCAGCAGCTTGGCCTCAGTTAACACTGAAGCTTTCTTT. The gene calls are TRBV5-1 and TRBJ1-1; the D is unclear. V shed 0 bases and J shed 2 bases, with 8 bases lying between them. The CDR3 extends over 14 amino acids. The germline V gene has CDR1 SGHRS and CDR2 YFSETQ.

This clonotype was detected ten times or more. V gene TRBV27 combines with J gene TRBJ1-1; possible D gene TRBD1, 6 bases. CDR3 length: 13 residues. Germline CDR1 MNHEY, CDR2 SMNVEV (reference sequence). Trimming cost V 6 bases and J 1 base, with 9 bases left between them. For the CDR3, the DNA is TGTGCCAGCAGATTGACAGGGAACACTGAAGCTTTCTTT. Protein sequence: CASRLTGNTEAFF.

This clonotype was observed at least ten times. The chain combines TRBV12-3 or TRBV12-4 with TRBJ1-5; unclear D gene. V dropped 8 bases and J dropped 0 bases, with 11 bases sitting between them. This CDR3 is built from 14 residues. The CDR3 loop is CASADGDSNQPQHF. The DNA of the CDR3 is TGTGCCAGCGCCGACGGAGATAGCAATCAGCCCCAGCATTTT.

This clonotype occurred many times. The chain joins TRBV25-1 to TRBJ2-5; 8 bases match TRBD1. V dropped 4 bases and J dropped 5; count of bases not matched to a gene: 9. This CDR3 has 15 amino acids. Per the germline V gene, CDR1 is MGHDK and CDR2 is SYGVNS. The CDR3 sequence is CASSAPGTGTETQYF. The CDR3 region has the DNA TGTGCCAGCAGTGCCCCCGGGACAGGAACCGAGACCCAGTACTTC.

There are many counts of this clonotype. The V and J genes are TRBV20-1 and TRBJ2-7; TRBD2 aligns across 12 bases. The CDR3 is 16 residues long. V was pared by 8 bases and J by 0 bases, with 11 bases of the junction left unmatched. Germline CDR1 reads DFQATT; CDR2 reads SNEGSKA (reference sequence). CDR3 in amino acids: CSPTGTSGRSSYEQYF. The CDR3 nucleotides are TGCAGTCCCACCGGGACTAGCGGGCGGAGCTCCTACGAGCAGTACTTC.

The sample holds a few counts of this clonotype. The chain has TRBV10-3 and TRBJ1-1; no firm D call. CDR3 size: 14 residues. V was pared by 6 bases and J by 1 base, with 12 bases between. Germline CDR1 reads ENHRY; CDR2 reads SYGVKD. Here the CDR3 reads CAISQQNSNTEAFF. CDR3 in DNA: TGTGCCATCAGCCAACAGAACTCGAACACTGAAGCTTTCTTT.

A word on this clonotype: Because it lacks the conserved phenylalanine or tryptophan at the end, this CDR3 is likely a read error. The chain uses TRBV12-3 or TRBV12-4 and TRBJ2-3; weak D call: TRBD2 (6 bases). The CDR3 length is 22 residues. The CDR3 DNA reads TGTGCCACCAGTGATTCGACGTTGTTCGCGGGGCCCTTCTTCTACCGGACAGATACGCAGTATCTT. Translating gives CATSDSTLFAGPFFYRTDTQYL.

This clonotype turned up a few times. V and J are TRBV7-2 and TRBJ2-7; D not resolved. The CDR3 runs 16 residues. Germline V gene lookup returns CDR1 SGHTA and CDR2 FQGNSA. V was trimmed by 6 bases and J by 3 bases, leaving 21 bases between them. This CDR3 reads CASSRNGGNSYYEQYF. The CDR3 DNA follows: TGTGCCAGCAGTCGGAACGGTGGCAATAGCTACTACGAGCAGTACTTC. Full variable domain (missing parts from reference TRBV7-2 and TRBJ2-7): GAGVSQSPSNKVTEKGKDVELRCDPISGHTALYWYRQSLGQGLEFLIYFQGNSAPDKSGLPSDRFSAERTGGSVSTLTIQRTQQEDSAVYLCASSRNGGNSYYEQYFGPGTRLTVT.

This clonotype was observed many times. The V and J genes are TRBV19 and TRBJ2-2; possibly TRBD1 for D (6 bases). Trimming took 6 bases from V and 1 from J, leaving 12 bases between them. CDR3 length equals 15 residues. Germline assignment: CDR1 LNHDA and CDR2 SQIVND (reference sequence). The DNA for the CDR3 is TGTGCCAGTAGAGTCGGGACACTGAACACCGGGGAGCTGTTTTTT. Protein: CASRVGTLNTGELFF.

The sample holds many counts of this clonotype. The chain couples TRBV28 to TRBJ1-1; TRBD1 agrees at 7 bases. V lost 5 bases to trimming and J lost 1 base; unmatched junction nucleotides: 7. The CDR3 runs 15 residues. CDR1 MDHEN and CDR2 SYDVKM come from the germline V gene. Here the CDR3 DNA reads TGTGCCAGCAGTCCTTCGGACAGGAGGAACACTGAAGCTTTCTTT. This gives the protein CASSPSDRRNTEAFF.

In this sample, this clonotype turned up a few times. The rearrangement uses TRBV6-1 and TRBJ1-2; possibly TRBD1 for D (6 bases). V was clipped by 6 bases and J by 3 bases, with 20 bases between them. The germline CDR1 and CDR2 sequences are MNHNS and SASEGT. The CDR3 length is 16 residues. The CDR3 sequence is CASRTSLGAGDYGYTF. The CDR3, as DNA: TGTGCCAGCAGAACTTCCTTGGGGGCCGGGGACTATGGCTACACCTTC.

This rearrangement joins TRBV9 to TRBJ2-1; D may be TRBD1 (5 bases). The CDR3 runs to 12 residues. V was trimmed by 4 bases and J by 6 bases, leaving 8 bases between them. Germline values: CDR1 SGDLS, CDR2 YYNGEE. The CDR3 here is CASSHGANEQFF. The DNA of the CDR3 is TGTGCCAGCAGCCATGGGGCCAATGAGCAGTTCTTC.

This clonotype occurred a few times. This rearrangement joins TRBV9 to TRBJ1-5, with 10 bases identical to TRBD1. The germline gives CDR1 SGDLS, CDR2 YYNGEE. The CDR3 covers 16 residues. Trimming cost V 5 bases and J 6 bases; bases outside gene matches: 11. The CDR3 bases are TGTGCCAGCAGTCCGACCGGGACAGGGGCGGGTCAGCCCCAGCATTTT. It codes for CASSPTGTGAGQPQHF.

The chain uses TRBV13 and TRBJ2-1; no firm D call. The CDR3 spans 12 residues. Trimming pared 5 bases from V and 9 bases from J, leaving 11 bases between. Germline V gene data show CDR1 as PRHDT and CDR2 as FYEKMQ (reference sequence). The CDR3 sequence is CASSPSASEQFF. The CDR3, as DNA: TGTGCCAGCAGCCCCTCCGCCTCTGAGCAGTTCTTC. Complete variable domain (other parts from reference TRBV13 and TRBJ2-1): AAGVIQSPRHLIKEKRETATLKCYPIPRHDTVYWYQQGPGQDPQFLISFYEKMQSDKGSIPDRFSAQQFSDYHSELNMSSLELGDSALYFCASSPSASEQFFGPGTRLTVL.

This chain uses TRBV5-1 with TRBJ2-1; TRBD1 agrees at 7 bases. V shed 2 bases, J shed 5 bases, and the junction held 4 bases outside the gene matches. The length of the CDR3 is 14 residues. CDR1 and CDR2 from the germline V gene are SGHRS and YFSETQ. CDR3 in amino acids: CASSLGGAHNEQFF. The DNA of the CDR3 is TGCGCCAGCAGCTTAGGGGGCGCGCACAATGAGCAGTTCTTC.